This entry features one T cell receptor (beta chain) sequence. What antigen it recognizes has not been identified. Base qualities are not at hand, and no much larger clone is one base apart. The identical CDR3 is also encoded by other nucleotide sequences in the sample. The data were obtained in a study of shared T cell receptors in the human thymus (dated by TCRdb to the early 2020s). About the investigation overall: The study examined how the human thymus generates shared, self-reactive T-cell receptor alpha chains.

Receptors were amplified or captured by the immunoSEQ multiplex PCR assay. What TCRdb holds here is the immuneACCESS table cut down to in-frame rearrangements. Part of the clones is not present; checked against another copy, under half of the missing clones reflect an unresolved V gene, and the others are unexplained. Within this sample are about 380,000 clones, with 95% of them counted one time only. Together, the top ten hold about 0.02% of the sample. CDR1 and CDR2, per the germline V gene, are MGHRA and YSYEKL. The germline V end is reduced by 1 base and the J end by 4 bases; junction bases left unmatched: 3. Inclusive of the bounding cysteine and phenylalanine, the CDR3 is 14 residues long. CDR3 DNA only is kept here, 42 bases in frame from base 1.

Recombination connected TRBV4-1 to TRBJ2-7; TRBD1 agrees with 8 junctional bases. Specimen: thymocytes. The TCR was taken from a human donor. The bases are TGCGCCAGCAGCCAAGTGCAGGGGGCGTACGAGCAGTACTTC. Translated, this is CASSQVQGAYEQYF.